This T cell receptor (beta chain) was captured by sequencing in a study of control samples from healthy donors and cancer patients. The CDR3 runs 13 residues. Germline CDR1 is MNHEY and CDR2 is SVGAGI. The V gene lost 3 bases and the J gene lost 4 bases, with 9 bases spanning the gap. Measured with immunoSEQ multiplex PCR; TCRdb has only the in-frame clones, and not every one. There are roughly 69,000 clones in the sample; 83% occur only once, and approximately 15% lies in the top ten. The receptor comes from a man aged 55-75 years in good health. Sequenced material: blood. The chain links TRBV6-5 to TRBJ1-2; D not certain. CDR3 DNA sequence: TGTGCCAGCAGTTATAGCAGCCTCTATGGCTACACCTTC. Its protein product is CASSYSSLYGYTF.